The 2 T cell receptor beta chains presented below share a single source sample, sequenced in a study of T cell repertoires in cytomegalovirus infection. TCRdb reprocessed the reads with MiXCR, giving one entry per CDR3 protein. The sample includes 680,000 or so distinct CDR3 sequences, around a third of them seen just once. No antigen has been assigned to these receptors. The sequenced sample was cultured PBMCs, obtained from culture after CMV antigen stimulation. The source is a human donor in good health (CMV status not recorded). Some clones in this sample may be carry-over from other donors' samples.

This clonotype was observed a handful of times. The rearrangement uses TRBV27 and TRBJ2-7; 10 nucleotides line up with TRBD2. V gave up 5 bases and J gave up 0 bases; unmatched junction bases: 7. In germline, CDR1 is MNHEY, CDR2 SMNVEV (reference sequence). This CDR3 contains 16 residues. CDR3: CASSIAGGFSSYEQYF. In nucleotides, the CDR3 is TGTGCCAGCAGTATAGCGGGAGGATTTAGCTCCTACGAGCAGTACTTC.

There are many counts of this clonotype. The V call is TRBV11-3, the J call TRBJ2-2; D remains ambiguous. This CDR3 has 12 amino acids. V gave up 4 bases and J gave up 3 bases, with 3 bases separating them. In germline, CDR1 is SGHNT, CDR2 YENEEA. This chain's CDR3 is CASSSDTGELFF. The CDR3 bases are TGTGCCAGCAGCTCGGACACCGGGGAGCTGTTTTTT. Based on the CDR3 plus reference TRBV11-3 and TRBJ2-2, the full variable domain is EAGVVQSPRYKIIEKKQPVAFWCNPISGHNTLYWYLQNLGQGPELLIRYENEEAVDDSQLPKDRFSAERLKGVDSTLKIQPAELGDSAVYLCASSSDTGELFFGEGSRLTVL.